Below, 18 T cell receptor beta chains from the same sample are listed, as sequenced in a study of control samples from healthy donors and cancer patients. The data were produced by immunoSEQ multiplex PCR, yet TCRdb's version contains in-frame clones alone and is incomplete. The table has 120,000 or so clones, over 85% seen once. Sequenced material: blood. These receptors all come from a young man in good health.

This chain connects TRBV2 to TRBJ1-2; the match to TRBD1 covers 9 bases. This CDR3 is built from 15 residues. Germline lookup yields CDR1 SNHLY and CDR2 FYNNEI. J gave up 2 bases and V 7 bases, and 8 bases lay outside the gene matches. The CDR3 protein is CASTRSGQGNYGYTF. Here the CDR3 DNA reads TGTGCCAGCACCCGGAGCGGACAGGGGAACTATGGCTACACCTTC.

V usage is TRBV15 and J usage is TRBJ1-4; tentatively, D is TRBD1 (6 bases). Germline V gives CDR1 LNHNV, CDR2 YYDKDF (reference sequence). Trimming took 1 base from V and 13 from J, leaving 10 bases between them. The CDR3 is 12 amino acids. The chain's CDR3 is CATSRARGGLFF. The CDR3 DNA reads as TGTGCCACCAGCAGAGCGAGGGGGGGACTGTTTTTT.

This chain links TRBV24-1 with TRBJ1-2; TRBD1 matches 8 bases. V shed 7 bases, J shed 4 bases, and the junction held 7 bases outside the gene matches. Per the germline V gene, CDR1 is KGHDR and CDR2 is SFDVKD. This CDR3 comprises 14 residues. The CDR3 reads CATRSGQGSYGYTF. The CDR3 region has the DNA TGTGCCACCAGATCCGGACAGGGTTCCTATGGCTACACCTTC.

The V gene is TRBV7-9, the J gene TRBJ1-2; D is undetermined. The CDR3 covers 16 residues. V lost 3 bases to trimming and J lost 5 bases, with 19 bases between them. The germline V gene has CDR1 SEHNR and CDR2 FQNEAQ (reference sequence). The CDR3 nucleotides are TGTGCCAGCAGCTTGTTTGAGAGCGGCCGTTCATATGGCTACACCTTC. Its protein product is CASSLFESGRSYGYTF.

The J gene is TRBJ1-1, the V gene TRBV20-1, with unresolved D. This CDR3 is built from 11 residues. V gave up 3 bases and J gave up 7 bases, with 9 bases separating them. Germline-derived CDR1 and CDR2 are DFQATT and SNEGSKA (reference sequence). The CDR3 DNA reads as TGCAGTGCTAGGGGAGGCCTTGAAGCTTTCTTT. As protein: CSARGGLEAFF.

The chain uses TRBV27 and TRBJ2-7, with 9 bases aligning to TRBD2. Trimming took 5 bases from V and 5 from J; bases not matched to a gene: 10. In germline, CDR1 is MNHEY, CDR2 SMNVEV (reference sequence). CDR3 length equals 15 residues. In DNA, the CDR3 is TGTGCCAGCAGTCCACCCAGCGGGGGGCTTCACGAGCAGTACTTC. Protein sequence: CASSPPSGGLHEQYF.

The table lists this clone with a count of one. The chain combines TRBV30 with TRBJ1-1; D is unclear. Per germline, CDR1 GTSNPN and CDR2 SVGIG (reference sequence). The V end lost 2 bases, the J end lost 1 base, and 5 bases lay between the germline ends. The CDR3 covers 12 residues. The CDR3 DNA is TGTGCCTGGAGTCCAGGGAACACTGAAGCTTTCTTT. It encodes CAWSPGNTEAFF.

V and J are TRBV9 and TRBJ1-2; D is unclear. CDR1 is SGDLS and CDR2 is YYNGEE in the germline V gene. This CDR3 is built from 14 residues. V lost 0 bases, J lost 8 bases, and 14 bases lay in between. The CDR3 region is CASSVGAAAEGYTF. CDR3 coding DNA: TGTGCCAGCAGCGTAGGAGCCGCGGCAGAAGGCTACACCTTC.

The chain couples TRBV29-1 to TRBJ1-2; D not resolved. The CDR3 has 13 amino acids. With 4 bases removed from V and 1 base from J, the gap between germline ends came to 10 bases. The germline V gene encodes CDR1 SQVTM and CDR2 ANQGSEA. The CDR3: CSVVMGSNYGYTF. In DNA, the CDR3 is TGCAGCGTTGTTATGGGGAGTAACTATGGCTACACCTTC.

This rearrangement joins TRBV27 to TRBJ2-1; a possible D gene is TRBD2 (6 bases). The CDR3 sequence is 15 residues long. CDR1 and CDR2 from the germline V gene are MNHEY and SMNVEV (reference sequence). Trimming cost V 5 bases and J 6 bases, with 17 bases left between them. This chain's CDR3 is CASSPLRLGVNEQFF. The CDR3 DNA is TGTGCCAGCAGTCCGCTGCGACTAGGCGTCAATGAGCAGTTCTTC.

The chain employs TRBV4-2 and TRBJ2-5, with TRBD2 matching over 13 bases. In germline, CDR1 is LGHNA, CDR2 YNFKEQ. With V trimmed by 4 bases and J by 2 bases, 10 bases remained unmatched. The CDR3 sequence is 18 residues long. CDR3 in amino acids: CASSPGSGLAGEQETQYF. The CDR3 coding sequence is TGTGCCAGCAGCCCAGGCTCTGGACTAGCGGGGGAGCAAGAGACCCAGTACTTC.

The rearrangement links TRBV18 to TRBJ2-7; 7 bases are shared with TRBD1. J was trimmed by 2 bases and V by 3 bases; bases with no gene match: 7. CDR3 length equals 15 residues. Germline CDR1 is KGHSH and CDR2 is LQKENI. CDR3 loop: CASSPAGTVAYEQYF. The DNA for the CDR3 is TGTGCCAGCTCACCCGCCGGGACAGTCGCCTACGAGCAGTACTTC. Full variable domain (remainder filled in from reference TRBV18 and TRBJ2-7): NAGVMQNPRHLVRRRGQEARLRCSPMKGHSHVYWYRQLPEEGLKFMVYLQKENIIDESGMPKERFSAEFPKEGPSILRIQQVVRGDSAAYFCASSPAGTVAYEQYFGPGTRLTVT.

The chain has TRBV18 and TRBJ2-7; 7 bases are a match to TRBD1. The V gene's germline CDR1 is KGHSH and CDR2 LQKENI. Losses at the gene ends were 3 bases for V and 6 bases for J; bases not matched to a gene: 5. The CDR3 runs 13 residues. CDR3 amino acids: CASSPTGNAEQYF. For the CDR3, the DNA is TGTGCCAGCTCACCGACAGGGAATGCCGAGCAGTACTTC. The full variable domain, with the rest looked up from reference TRBV18 and TRBJ2-7, is NAGVMQNPRHLVRRRGQEARLRCSPMKGHSHVYWYRQLPEEGLKFMVYLQKENIIDESGMPKERFSAEFPKEGPSILRIQQVVRGDSAAYFCASSPTGNAEQYFGPGTRLTVT.

The J gene is TRBJ1-4, the V gene TRBV4-1; D not resolved. CDR3 length: 13 residues. The V end lost 6 bases, the J end lost 4 bases, and 9 bases lay between the germline ends. Germline CDR1 and CDR2: MGHRA and YSYEKL. The DNA for the CDR3 is TGCGCCAGCAGAGGACTGATTAATGAAAAACTGTTTTTT. This sequence encodes CASRGLINEKLFF.

This clone has just one count. This rearrangement joins TRBV2 to TRBJ2-5, with D unresolved. The germline V gene encodes CDR1 SNHLY and CDR2 FYNNEI. Trimming took off 0 bases at V and 1 base at J, with 9 bases between the two ends. The CDR3 runs to 15 residues. CDR3 protein: CASSEALYFQETQYF. Written as DNA, the CDR3 is TGTGCCAGCAGTGAAGCGCTGTACTTCCAAGAGACCCAGTACTTC.

V and J are TRBV6-4 and TRBJ2-6, with TRBD1 identical over 9 bases. Germline V lookup: CDR1 MRHNA, CDR2 SNTAGT. V shed 2 bases, J shed 0 bases, and the junction held 5 bases outside the gene matches. This CDR3 is built from 18 residues. CDR3 amino acids: CASSDGTGSLSGANVLTF. CDR3 nucleotides: TGTGCCAGCAGTGACGGGACAGGGTCCCTCTCTGGGGCCAACGTCCTGACTTTC.

The chain recombines TRBV27 with TRBJ1-2; perhaps TRBD1 as D (6 bases). V shed 6 bases and J shed 7 bases, with 15 bases lying between them. Looked up from germline, CDR1 is MNHEY and CDR2 is SMNVEV (reference sequence). CDR3 length: 13 amino acids. CDR3 sequence reads: CASSFLRDIGYTF. Written as DNA, the CDR3 is TGTGCCAGCAGCTTTCTGCGGGACATTGGCTACACCTTC.

The chain employs TRBV20-1 and TRBJ1-5, with unresolved D. The CDR3 contains 14 residues. The ends were cut back, 3 bases at V and 9 bases at J, with 18 bases in the middle. Per the germline V gene, CDR1 is DFQATT and CDR2 is SNEGSKA (reference sequence). CDR3 protein: CSASEGPMDWPQHF. The CDR3 DNA follows: TGCAGTGCTAGTGAAGGCCCGATGGATTGGCCCCAGCATTTT.